The subject of this entry is one TCR beta chain. What it binds is unknown. These data belong to a study of beta chain features in type 1 diabetes. From germline, CDR1 is SGHVS and CDR2 FQNEAQ. V shed 1 base and J 0 bases; nucleotides not matched to a gene: 6. The CDR3 loop spans 17 amino acids. One heparinised blood draw, averaging about 116 mL, came from each donor. TCRB transcripts that were expressed got sequenced, as all of the isolated RNA had been reverse transcribed. Sequencing was performed with immunoSEQ multiplex PCR; in TCRdb, only in-frame clones are kept and a portion is missing. The table shows roughly 300,000 clones, with around 8% occurring only once. Study-level results: Resolution of whether HLA type affects TCRB rearrangement was not achieved here. The study found fewer insertions and more deletions at VDJ junctions in type 1 diabetes patients.

This receptor was obtained from a woman between 18 and 29 years old in good health. The specimen was central memory CD4+ T cells from blood. The chain couples TRBV7-8 to TRBJ2-7; 10 bases agree with TRBD2. The CDR3 nucleotides read TGTGCCAGCAGCTTAGGGCCCGGACTAGCGGCCTCCTACGAGCAGTACTTC. Its protein is CASSLGPGLAASYEQYF.